One sample yielded the 19 T cell receptor beta chains listed below, sequenced in a study of T cells after posttransplantation cyclophosphamide. Assay used: immunoSEQ multiplex PCR; TCRdb lists only in-frame clones, some missing. Listed for the sample are 38,000 or so clones, none seen a single time. The material sequenced was PBMCs. The receptors stem from a man aged 50 to 60 in good health, CMV-negative, and a related stem cell transplant donor.

For this clone: This may be a read error: a much more frequent sequence differs by one nucleotide. This chain uses TRBV27 with TRBJ2-2; 11 bases map to TRBD2. Trimming took 5 bases from V and 4 from J; bases not matched to a gene: 3. Germline-derived CDR1 and CDR2 are MNHEY and SMNVEV (reference sequence). CDR3 length: 15 residues. CDR3 protein: CASSPGTSGTGELFF. The CDR3 DNA is TGTGCCAGCAGTCCCGGGACTAGCGGCACCGGGGAGCTGTTTTTT.

There are many counts of this clone. The rearrangement joins TRBV19 to TRBJ1-1; D is perhaps TRBD1 (6 bases). V shed 11 bases and J shed 1 base, with 20 bases lying between them. This CDR3 comprises 15 residues. Germline V gene lookup returns CDR1 LNHDA and CDR2 SQIVND (reference sequence). The CDR3 sequence: CAAGDIGSPNTEAFF. The CDR3 nucleotides read TGTGCCGCGGGGGACATAGGGTCCCCGAACACTGAAGCTTTCTTT.

This clone showed up many times. The chain uses TRBV13 and TRBJ1-3, with D uncertain. CDR1 PRHDT and CDR2 FYEKMQ come from the germline V gene (reference sequence). The CDR3 runs 12 residues. V was trimmed by 6 bases and J by 4 bases, leaving 7 bases between them. The CDR3 sequence: CASRAYGNTIYF. The CDR3 DNA reads TGTGCCAGCAGGGCTTACGGAAACACCATATATTTT.

This clone was counted ten times or more. V is TRBV2 and J is TRBJ1-2; D is possibly TRBD1 (5 bases). Looked up from germline, CDR1 is SNHLY and CDR2 is FYNNEI. V lost 1 base to trimming and J lost 3 bases, with 12 bases between them. The CDR3 loop spans 15 amino acids. The CDR3: CASSEDPRQHYGYTF. The CDR3 region has the DNA TGTGCCAGCAGTGAAGATCCGCGACAGCACTATGGCTACACCTTC.

The rearrangement links TRBV15 to TRBJ1-6; D perhaps matches TRBD1 (5 bases). CDR1 is LNHNV and CDR2 is YYDKDF in the germline V gene (reference sequence). Trimming cost V 1 base and J 6 bases, with 16 bases left between them. This CDR3 is 17 amino acids long. CDR3 in amino acids: CATSRGGGGSLNSPLHF. Here the CDR3 DNA reads TGTGCCACCAGCAGAGGTGGGGGGGGGAGCCTTAATTCACCCCTCCACTTT.

This clone has only a few counts. DNA of the CDR3: TGTGCCAGCAGCGTCGAGGGCAGCAACTCTAACGAGCAGTACTTC. Its protein product is CASSVEGSNSNEQYF. The V and J genes are TRBV9 and TRBJ2-7; tentative D call: TRBD2 (5 bases). The CDR3 spans 15 residues. V shed 2 bases and J shed 5 bases, with 17 bases lying between them. Germline V gives CDR1 SGDLS, CDR2 YYNGEE.

The table lists this clone with many counts. The chain uses TRBV18 and TRBJ1-1; weak D call: TRBD1 (6 bases). CDR3 size: 15 residues. The V gene's germline CDR1 is KGHSH and CDR2 LQKENI. The germline V and J ends were trimmed by 3 bases and 6 bases, with 17 bases remaining between them. This CDR3 reads CASSPSTGPKAEAFF. The CDR3 bases are TGTGCCAGCTCACCCTCGACAGGCCCCAAGGCTGAAGCTTTCTTT.

This sequence joins TRBV4-1 and TRBJ2-1; 9 nucleotides match TRBD1. In germline, CDR1 is MGHRA, CDR2 YSYEKL. V lost 2 bases and J lost 7; bases outside the gene matches: 15. The length of the CDR3 is 18 residues. CDR3 in DNA: TGCGCCAGCAGCCAAAGTCAGCTTGGGACAGGGAGGGGGAATGAGCAGTTCTTC. Translation: CASSQSQLGTGRGNEQFF.

This clone has at least ten counts. The gene calls are TRBV13 and TRBJ1-4; maybe TRBD1 (5 bases). V lost 7 bases, J lost 4 bases, and 13 bases lay in between. CDR1 is PRHDT and CDR2 is FYEKMQ in the germline V gene (reference sequence). The CDR3 runs 14 residues. This CDR3 reads CASTGDSFNEKLFF. In nucleotides, the CDR3 is TGTGCCAGCACCGGAGACAGTTTTAATGAAAAACTGTTTTTT.

This clone was observed a few times. The chain uses TRBV7-2 and TRBJ2-1; 8 bases are shared with TRBD2. Germline V CDR1 and CDR2: SGHTA, FQGNSA. The length of the CDR3 is 15 residues. The V segment lost 0 bases and the J segment 7 bases; nucleotides outside the gene matches: 5. This chain's CDR3 is CASSLAIGRANEQFF. The CDR3 DNA reads as TGTGCCAGCAGCTTAGCGATCGGGAGGGCGAATGAGCAGTTCTTC.

This clone was detected ten times or more. V is TRBV2 and J is TRBJ2-1; D is perhaps TRBD2 (5 bases). Trimming removed 4 bases from V and 7 bases from J, with 14 bases in between. Germline lookup yields CDR1 SNHLY and CDR2 FYNNEI. The CDR3 extends over 14 amino acids. CDR3 in DNA: TGTGCCAGCAGTGTCGGGGTGCTGGGGAATGAGCAGTTCTTC. This translates into CASSVGVLGNEQFF.

This clone was seen at least ten times. The chain employs TRBV29-1 and TRBJ1-1, with D possibly TRBD1 on 5 matching bases. This CDR3 is 13 amino acids long. Germline values: CDR1 SQVTM, CDR2 ANQGSEA. Deletions cut 4 bases from V and 4 bases from J, with 13 bases between. Written as DNA, the CDR3 is TGCAGCGTTGTTGATCAGGGCGGCACTGAAGCTTTCTTT. Encoded protein: CSVVDQGGTEAFF.

This clone was counted at least ten times. The V call is TRBV5-4, the J call TRBJ2-7; 10 nucleotides line up with TRBD1. V shed 4 bases, J shed 6 bases, and the junction held 7 bases outside the gene matches. Germline assignment: CDR1 SGHNT and CDR2 YYREEE (reference sequence). The CDR3 totals 14 residues. The chain's CDR3 is CASSRDRGPPEQYF. The DNA of the CDR3 is TGTGCCAGCAGCCGGGACAGGGGACCGCCCGAGCAGTACTTC.

In its sample, this clone was seen many times. CDR3 nucleotides: TGTGCCAGCAGCCCCGGGTCGGCCTCATCCTACGAGCAGTACTTC. Its protein product is CASSPGSASSYEQYF. The V and J genes are TRBV9 and TRBJ2-7; D is unresolved. V dropped 4 bases and J dropped 1 base, with 15 bases sitting between them. Germline CDR1 and CDR2: SGDLS and YYNGEE. The CDR3 has 15 amino acids. The full variable domain, its missing parts supplied by reference TRBV9 and TRBJ2-7, is DSGVTQTPKHLITATGQRVTLRCSPRSGDLSVYWYQQSLDQGLQFLIQYYNGEERAKGNILERFSAQQFPDLHSELNLSSLELGDSALYFCASSPGSASSYEQYFGPGTRLTVT.

This clone was detected ten times or more. The V and J genes are TRBV6-4 and TRBJ2-1; TRBD1 might be the D (6 bases). V dropped 8 bases and J dropped 10 bases, with 12 bases sitting between them. The CDR3 is made up of 11 amino acids. From germline, CDR1 is MRHNA and CDR2 SNTAGT. The CDR3 DNA is TGTGCCAGCGGGGGCGGCGGAGAGCAGTTCTTC. It encodes CASGGGGEQFF.

This clone was found many times. The chain carries TRBV2 and TRBJ1-1, with 7 nucleotides matching TRBD1. The CDR3 loop spans 14 amino acids. CDR1 and CDR2 from the germline V gene are SNHLY and FYNNEI. Trimming cost V 4 bases and J 0 bases; bases outside gene matches: 2. Here the CDR3 reads CASSATGMNTEAFF. The DNA for the CDR3 is TGTGCCAGCAGTGCGACAGGGATGAACACTGAAGCTTTCTTT.

This sequence joins TRBV12-2 and TRBJ2-5; the listed D gene, TRBD1, was not tested against the DNA. The J call is uncertain, as TRBJ2-7 better fits the DNA end. TRBV12-2 is a known pseudogene. The CDR3 loop spans 15 amino acids. CDR3 region: CASRLARGQFYEQYF. For the CDR3, the DNA is TGTGCAAGTCGCTTAGCGCGGGGACAGTTCTACGAGCAGTACTTC.

This clone occurred many times. The V call is TRBV5-5, the J call TRBJ1-6; 8 bases match TRBD1. The CDR3 length is 16 residues. Trimming cost V 3 bases and J 6 bases; bases outside gene matches: 8. The germline gives CDR1 SGHKS, CDR2 YYEKEE (reference sequence). CDR3 sequence reads: CASSYGQGPSNSPLHF. The CDR3 DNA reads TGTGCCAGCAGCTATGGACAGGGACCGTCTAATTCACCCCTCCACTTT.

This sequence joins TRBV27 and TRBJ1-6, with no clear D. Per the germline V gene, CDR1 is MNHEY and CDR2 is SMNVEV (reference sequence). Trimming left V 5 bases short and J 1 base short, with 6 bases between. The CDR3 has 14 amino acids. The CDR3 sequence: CASSLQSYNSPLHF. CDR3 nucleotides: TGTGCCAGCAGTCTCCAGTCCTATAATTCACCCCTCCACTTT.